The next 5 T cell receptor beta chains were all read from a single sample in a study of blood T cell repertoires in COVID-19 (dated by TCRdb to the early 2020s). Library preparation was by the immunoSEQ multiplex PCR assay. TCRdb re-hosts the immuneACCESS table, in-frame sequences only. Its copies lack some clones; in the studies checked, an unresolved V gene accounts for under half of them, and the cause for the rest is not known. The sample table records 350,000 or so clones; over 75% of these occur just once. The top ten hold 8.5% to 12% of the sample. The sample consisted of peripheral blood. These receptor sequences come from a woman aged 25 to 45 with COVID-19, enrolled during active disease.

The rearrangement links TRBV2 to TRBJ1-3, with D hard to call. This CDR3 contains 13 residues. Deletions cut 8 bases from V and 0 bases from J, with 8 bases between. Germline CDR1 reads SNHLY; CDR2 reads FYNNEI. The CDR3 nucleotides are TGTGCCAGCGCATGGAGCTCTGGAAACACCATATATTTT. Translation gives CASAWSSGNTIYF. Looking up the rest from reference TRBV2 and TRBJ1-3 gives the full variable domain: EPEVTQTPSHQVTQMGQEVILRCVPISNHLYFYWYRQILGQKVEFLVSFYNNEISEKSEIFDDQFSVERPDGSNFTLKIRSTKLEDSAMYFCASAWSSGNTIYFGEGSWLTVV.

CDR3 residues: CASSEFGEVGYTF. In DNA, the CDR3 is TGTGCCAGCAGTGAATTCGGAGAGGTTGGCTACACCTTC. The gene calls are TRBV6-1 and TRBJ1-2; D remains ambiguous. The CDR3 runs to 13 residues. CDR1 and CDR2 from the germline V gene are MNHNS and SASEGT. Trimming took 2 bases from V and 7 from J, leaving 11 bases between them.

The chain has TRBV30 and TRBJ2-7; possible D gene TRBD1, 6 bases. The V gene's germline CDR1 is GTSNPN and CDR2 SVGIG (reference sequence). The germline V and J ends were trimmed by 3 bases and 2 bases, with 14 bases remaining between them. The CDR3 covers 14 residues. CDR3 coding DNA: TGTGCCTGGAGACCGGGACACCTGACCTACGAGCAGTACTTC. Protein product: CAWRPGHLTYEQYF.

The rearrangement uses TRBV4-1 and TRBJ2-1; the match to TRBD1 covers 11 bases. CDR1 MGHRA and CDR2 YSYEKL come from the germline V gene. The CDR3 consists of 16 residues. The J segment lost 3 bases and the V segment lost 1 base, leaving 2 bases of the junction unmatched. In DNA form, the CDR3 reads TGCGCCAGCAGCCAAGTCGGGACAGGGGGCTACAATGAGCAGTTCTTC. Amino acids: CASSQVGTGGYNEQFF.

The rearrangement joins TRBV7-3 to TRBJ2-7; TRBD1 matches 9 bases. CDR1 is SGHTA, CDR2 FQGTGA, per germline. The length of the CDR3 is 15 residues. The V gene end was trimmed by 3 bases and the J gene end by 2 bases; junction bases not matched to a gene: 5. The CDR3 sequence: CASSFSGTGTYEQYF. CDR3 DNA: TGTGCCAGCAGCTTCTCCGGGACAGGGACCTACGAGCAGTACTTC.